The entry below describes one T cell receptor beta chain. This clonotype turned up a few times. Its binding antigen is unknown. No much larger clone exists at a distance of one base, and base qualities are not known. Hyperthyroidism patients were aged 18 to 65 years and newly diagnosed, with disease duration of less than 2 months. Exclusion was applied to patients with uncontrolled infections, other autoimmune diseases, pregnancy or lactation. Diagnoses were based on clinical symptoms, serum thyroxine and TRAb, thyroid ultrasound and orbital computed tomography. Blood from progressor patients was collected at the time of first diagnosis with hyperthyroidism, before any ophthalmopathy symptoms had appeared. PBMCs were isolated from more than 9 ml of fresh peripheral blood by Ficoll-Paque density gradient centrifugation. Progressor patients were initially diagnosed with Graves' hyperthyroidism and developed ophthalmopathy during follow-up. Total RNA was extracted using Trizol reagent, and RNA quality was assessed on an Agilent 2100 Bioanalyzer.

The sample is drawn from a study of T cells in Graves' hyperthyroidism and ophthalmopathy (dated by TCRdb to between 2018 and 2021). Describing the broader study: Peripheral blood was collected at initial diagnosis, before any treatment. Thyroid tissue and blood T-cell repertoires from six Graves' hyperthyroidism patients were also compared in the study. TCR V-J signatures able to tell the groups apart were searched for in a discovery cohort of 100 or so patients, of whom more than 40 had Graves' ophthalmopathy and more than 55 had stable Graves' hyperthyroidism. Prospective prediction of ophthalmopathy was tested in an independent validation cohort of approximately 19 hyperthyroidism patients and approximately 17 patients who later progressed to ophthalmopathy. The approximately 98 discovery patients were randomly divided into training and test sets at a 7:3 ratio. TCR Vbeta CDR3 sequencing of 135 peripheral blood samples (approximately 44 ophthalmopathy, 75 to 80 hyperthyroidism and approximately 17 progressor patients) is reported in the paper. After sampling, hyperthyroidism patients received methimazole starting at 30 mg daily, and ophthalmopathy patients received high-dose intravenous methylprednisolone.

TCR beta CDR3 regions were amplified from RNA transcripts. The first round of RT-PCR for the TCR CDR3 was performed with the HTBI primer set and the Qiagen OneStep RT-PCR kit. Libraries were constructed in a second round of multiplex PCR, after which size selection and purification were carried out. Libraries were sequenced paired-end with 100 bp reads on an Illumina HiSeq2000. As for how the authors treated the data: Raw data were processed with SOAPnuke, discarding reads with adapters, uncalled bases, mean Phred below 15, or no exact constant-primer or identifier match. COPE v1.2.5 was used to merge the high-quality paired reads, and each unique nucleotide sequence was defined as a clonotype. MiTCR v1.1 was used to align the clonotypes against IMGT TRBV, TRBD and TRBJ reference segments. The analysis included only V-J combinations with a frequency above 0.0001, which together covered over 98% of the repertoires. A TCS score was defined as the ratio between F50 (clonal expansion) and ExV (chaos), using BLOSUM62-based TCRdist between CDR3 peptides within each V-J. Welch's t-statistics and random forest reduced around 550 V-J features to 13, which were used in a naive Bayes classifier (R e1071). Using fastp at Q25 and MiXCR, TCRdb reprocessed the public reads and kept productive beta chains. For every CDR3 protein sequence, its rows merge into one entry that carries the most common genes and DNA. The V and J calls were not made by the authors but by TCRdb's processing. In this sample the table shows 600,000 to 850,000 distinct CDR3 sequences, approximately 18% of which occur a single time. The ten largest clones capture roughly 17% of the sample.

V and J are truncated by 4 bases and 1 base respectively, leaving an intervening sequence of 9 bases. The germline V gene supplies CDR1 MNHNS and CDR2 SASEGT. The CDR3 goes from the cysteine to the phenylalanine over 14 residues. Only the CDR3 region is kept as DNA, spanning 42 bases read in frame from base 1. Study-level results and caveats: No statistical method was used to fix the sample size in advance, and group allocation was not hidden from the investigators. Most expanded thyroid clonotypes (frequency above 0.001) were also found in blood, which suggests that blood repertoires may mirror thyroid immune responses. In cross-validation, a model built on a 13 V-J signature told ophthalmopathy apart from stable hyperthyroidism with approximately 90% sensitivity and approximately 81% specificity, and in testing the same model reached 80%/75%. During validation, the model predicted progression to ophthalmopathy a median of roughly six months ahead of onset, with around 65% sensitivity and 72% to 80% specificity.

The sequencing input was blood. The V and J segments used are TRBV6-1 and TRBJ2-3; no D gene call is confident. This receptor was identified in a woman aged 50 to 60 with Graves' hyperthyroidism that later progressed to Graves' ophthalmopathy. The CDR3 protein is CASSVFAGTDTQYF. The nucleotide sequence is given as TGTGCCAGCAGTGTTTTTGCGGGCACAGATACGCAGTATTTT.